This T cell receptor (beta chain) was recovered during a study of T cell clonality in common variable immunodeficiency. Overall study results and limits: In common variable immunodeficiency, TCR beta chains reportedly carried fewer deletions and N-nucleotide insertions.

The CDR3 consists of 14 residues. The V segment lost 5 bases and the J segment 8 bases; nucleotides outside the gene matches: 6. Germline assignment: CDR1 SGHTA and CDR2 FQGNSA. In its sample, this clone was seen a few times. Its antigen remains unknown. The read gets to within 3 residues of the CDR3 end, and the germline J gene fills in the rest. TCRdb's copy holds only in-frame clones and misses some; the assay was immunoSEQ multiplex PCR. The sample has approximately 21,000 clones, none seen only once. The chain is built from TRBV7-2 and TRBJ1-6; 7 bases fit TRBD1. The sequenced sample consisted of peripheral blood mononuclear cells. This sequence was found in a human donor with common variable immunodeficiency. The CDR3 bases that were read are TGTGCCAGCAGCCAACAGGGGCAATATTCACCC. It codes for CASSQQGQYSP. The CDR3 as a whole reads CASSQQGQYSPLHF.